Below are 2 T cell receptor beta chains sequenced from a single sample in a study. TCRdb ran MiXCR on the RT-PCR reads and lists one entry per CDR3 protein. The sample yields more than 600,000 distinct CDR3 sequences, approximately 15% seen once. The sequenced sample was memory CD4+ T cells from blood. The source of these receptors is a female donor in good health, serving as a healthy control.

In its sample, this clonotype was seen many times. V is TRBV12-3 or TRBV12-4 and J is TRBJ1-1, with 8 bases matching TRBD1. Trimming cost V 4 bases and J 13 bases; bases outside gene matches: 14. CDR3 length: 14 residues. CDR3 sequence reads: CASSSRGQGANVFF. As DNA, the CDR3 is TGTGCCAGCAGTTCAAGGGGGCAGGGGGCGAATGTTTTCTTT.

J is TRBJ1-2 and V is TRBV6-5; maybe TRBD1 (6 bases). Trimming removed 10 bases at V and 7 bases at J, with 19 bases between. Germline CDR1 MNHEY, CDR2 SVGAGI. The CDR3 consists of 13 residues. For the CDR3, the DNA is TGTGCCACCGGGCGGGACATCGGGTCTGGCTACACCTTC. It encodes CATGRDIGSGYTF.